Sequencing of this TCR beta chain was carried out in a study of blood T cell repertoires in COVID-19. Study summary: Sites across the United States, Italy and Spain contributed samples from acute and convalescent COVID-19. T cells, B-cell-depleted T cells, or PBMCs supplied cDNA or gDNA.

The CDR3 spans 11 residues. Germline V gene data show CDR1 as LGHNT and CDR2 as FRNRAP. V was cut by 6 bases and J by 5 bases, with 5 bases left in between. Authors' analysis steps: Reference gene primer amplification in the assay estimated nucleated cell counts. Repertoires were generated with immunoSEQ multiplex PCR, while TCRdb's copy carries only in-frame clones and drops some. V and J calls and clone size are given by that table; D and trimming were obtained from the DNA. The sample includes fewer than 60,000 clones, around 86% of them seen just once. This clonotype originated in a human donor in a cohort sampled during active COVID-19. This chain uses TRBV12-5 with TRBJ2-1, with D hard to call. Specimen: peripheral blood. The CDR3 is CASGPDNEQFF. The CDR3 nucleotides read TGTGCTAGTGGCCCCGACAATGAGCAGTTCTTC.